This entry lists 5 T cell receptor beta chains sequenced from one sample in a study of OX40 agonist ivuxolimab in advanced cancers. Sequencing used immunoSEQ multiplex PCR; TCRdb keeps in-frame clones, though not all of them. Found here are approximately 74,000 clones, roughly four fifths of them singletons; the top ten hold 4% to 6%. The sample consisted of CD4+ or CD8+ T cells sorted from blood, taken in a trial of the OX40 agonist ivuxolimab. These receptor sequences come from an adult with an advanced solid tumor such as melanoma, head and neck, liver or kidney cancer.

The chain joins TRBV7-2 to TRBJ2-7; TRBD1 agrees at 8 bases. V lost 4 bases, J lost 7 bases, and 6 bases stayed unmatched. Germline CDR1 reads SGHTA; CDR2 reads FQGNSA. The CDR3 loop spans 13 amino acids. CDR3 sequence reads: CASSSRQGTEQYF. CDR3 sequence (DNA): TGTGCCAGCAGCTCGAGACAGGGGACGGAGCAGTACTTC.

The rearrangement joins TRBV7-9 to TRBJ2-5; D may be TRBD2 (5 bases). The length of the CDR3 is 14 residues. Germline CDR1 and CDR2: SEHNR and FQNEAQ (reference sequence). The germline V and J ends were trimmed by 3 bases and 1 base, with 9 bases remaining between them. In DNA form, the CDR3 reads TGTGCCAGCAGCTTGCGGGCAGTCCAAGAGACCCAGTACTTC. This gives the protein CASSLRAVQETQYF.

This clone was observed a handful of times. The chain joins TRBV14 to TRBJ1-2, with D uncertain. The CDR3 consists of 14 residues. V was shortened by 1 base and J by 3 bases, with 9 bases between the two germline ends. Germline CDR1 reads SGHDN; CDR2 reads FVKESK. The CDR3 nucleotides read TGTGCCAGCAGCCAAGCCTCCTGGGACTATGGCTACACCTTC. It yields the protein CASSQASWDYGYTF.

The CDR3 region is CASSLGQGRNTEAFF. The DNA of the CDR3 is TGTGCCAGCAGCCTAGGACAGGGACGGAACACTGAAGCTTTCTTT. V gene TRBV4-2 combines with J gene TRBJ1-1, with 8 bases aligning to TRBD1. V was pared by 4 bases and J by 1 base, with 5 bases of the junction left unmatched. This CDR3 has 15 residues. Germline V gene data show CDR1 as LGHNA and CDR2 as YNFKEQ.

The chain has TRBV29-1 and TRBJ2-5, with D unclear. The CDR3 loop spans 12 amino acids. V lost 4 bases to trimming and J lost 9 bases, with 15 bases between them. Germline lookup yields CDR1 SQVTM and CDR2 ANQGSEA. The CDR3 coding sequence is TGCAGCGTTGCAGTTACGAGTCCGGCCCAGTACTTC. As protein: CSVAVTSPAQYF.